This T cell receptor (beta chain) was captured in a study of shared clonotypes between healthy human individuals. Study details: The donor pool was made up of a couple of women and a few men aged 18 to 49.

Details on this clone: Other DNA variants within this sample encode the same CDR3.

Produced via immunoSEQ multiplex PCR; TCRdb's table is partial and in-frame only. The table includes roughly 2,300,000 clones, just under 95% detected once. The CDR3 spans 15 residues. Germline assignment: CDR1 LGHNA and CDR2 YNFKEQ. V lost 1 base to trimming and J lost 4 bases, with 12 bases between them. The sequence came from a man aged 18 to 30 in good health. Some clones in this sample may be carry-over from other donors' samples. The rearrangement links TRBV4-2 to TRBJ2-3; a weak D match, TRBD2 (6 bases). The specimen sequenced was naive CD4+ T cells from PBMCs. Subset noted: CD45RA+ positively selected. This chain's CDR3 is CASSQGGGGADTQYF. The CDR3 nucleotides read TGTGCCAGCAGCCAAGGTGGGGGAGGCGCAGATACGCAGTATTTT.